Detailed here is one TCR beta chain. Its target antigen remains unknown. Nothing much larger sits one base from this clone, and base qualities are not available. Collaborating institutions collected whole blood in K2EDTA tubes following their own protocols. Collaborator samples were shipped for TCRbeta analysis as frozen whole blood, isolated PBMCs, or DNA extracted from either sample type. This record comes from a study of blood T cell repertoires in COVID-19 (TCRdb year 2020). At the level of the whole study: The collaborator samples originated in the United States, Italy and Spain and spanned the acute and convalescent phases of COVID-19. The material from the prospective study consisted of cDNA or gDNA derived from T cells, B-cell-depleted T cells, or PBMCs. Deeply sampled blood TCRbeta repertoires from subjects exposed to, actively infected with, or recovered from COVID-19 were included in the dataset. A freely available public database, intended as a resource for researchers studying the immune response to SARS-CoV-2, is where the repertoires were released. The samples were drawn from the first 160 participants of the ongoing ImmuneRACE study and from 1,254 subjects provided by 6 global collaborators. Nearly every sample came with metadata listing a de-identified subject ID, COVID-19 status, age in years and sex. HLA class I and class II types, where available, came from metadata supplied by the sample provider rather than from assay-based typing.

TCRbeta CDR3 regions were amplified from genomic DNA by means of the immunoSEQ Assay, a bias-controlled multiplex PCR. The source study handled its data this way. Nucleated cell counts per sample were estimated from amplification of reference gene primers within the assay. To quantify the absolute abundance of each unique TCRbeta CDR3 rearrangement, sequence reads were collapsed and filtered. Productive Simpson clonality was computed per sample as the square root of Simpson's diversity index over productive rearrangements. TCRdb took over this immuneACCESS table, retaining in-frame rearrangements with V and J assigned. Such tables are incomplete; in checked studies, under half of the missing clones stem from an unresolved V gene, and the remainder is unexplained. V, J and clone size reflect that table, while D and trimming were determined from the DNA. The sample includes 140,000 or so clones, with 82% observed a single time. The ten largest clones capture roughly 4% of the sample.

What the study reported, not specific to this receptor: Clinical and demographic metadata were provided uncurated, with the amount varying by source and participant.

The CDR3 has 13 amino acids, counting the end cysteine and phenylalanine. Just the 39-base CDR3 DNA is kept, in frame starting at base 1. Trimming costs V 0 bases and J 2 bases, and their ends lie 7 bases apart. The CDR1 and CDR2 encoded by the germline V gene (reference sequence) are GTSNPN and SVGIG. Material: peripheral blood. This clonotype originated in a woman aged 80 or over with acute or convalescent COVID-19. The chain couples TRBV30 to TRBJ1-2; TRBD1 is a weak D gene call, 5 bases matching. CDR3 loop: CAWSVQDNYGYTF. Read as DNA, the sequence is TGTGCCTGGAGTGTACAGGACAACTATGGCTACACCTTC.